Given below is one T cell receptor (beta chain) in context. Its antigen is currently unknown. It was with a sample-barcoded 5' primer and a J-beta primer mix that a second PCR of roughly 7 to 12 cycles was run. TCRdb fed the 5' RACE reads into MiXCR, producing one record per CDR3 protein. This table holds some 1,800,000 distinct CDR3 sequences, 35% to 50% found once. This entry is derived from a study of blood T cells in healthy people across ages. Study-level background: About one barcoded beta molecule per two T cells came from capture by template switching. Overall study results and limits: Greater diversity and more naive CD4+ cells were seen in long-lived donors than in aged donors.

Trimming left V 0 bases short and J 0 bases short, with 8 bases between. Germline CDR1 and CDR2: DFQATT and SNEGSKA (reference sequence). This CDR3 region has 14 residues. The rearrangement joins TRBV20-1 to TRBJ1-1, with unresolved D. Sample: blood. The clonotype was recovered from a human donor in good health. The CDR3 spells CSARDMRVNTEAFF. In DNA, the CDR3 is TGCAGTGCTAGAGATATGAGAGTGAACACTGAAGCTTTCTTT.